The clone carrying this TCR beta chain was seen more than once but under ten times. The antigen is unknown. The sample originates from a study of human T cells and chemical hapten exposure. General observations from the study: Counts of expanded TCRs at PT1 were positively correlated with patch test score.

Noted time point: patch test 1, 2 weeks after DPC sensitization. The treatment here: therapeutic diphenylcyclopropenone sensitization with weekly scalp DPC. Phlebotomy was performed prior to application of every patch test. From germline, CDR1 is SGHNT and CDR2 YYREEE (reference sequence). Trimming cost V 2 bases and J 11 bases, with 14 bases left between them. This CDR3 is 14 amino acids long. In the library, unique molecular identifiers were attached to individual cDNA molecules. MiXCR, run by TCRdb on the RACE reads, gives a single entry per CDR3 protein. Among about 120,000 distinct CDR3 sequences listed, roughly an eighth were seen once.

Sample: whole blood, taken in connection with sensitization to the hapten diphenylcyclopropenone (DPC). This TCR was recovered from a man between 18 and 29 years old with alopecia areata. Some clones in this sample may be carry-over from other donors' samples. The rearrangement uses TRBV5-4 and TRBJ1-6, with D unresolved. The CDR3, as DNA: TGTGCCAGCAGCTTAGGTGGGGTCTCGCCACCCCTCCACTTT. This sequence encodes CASSLGGVSPPLHF.